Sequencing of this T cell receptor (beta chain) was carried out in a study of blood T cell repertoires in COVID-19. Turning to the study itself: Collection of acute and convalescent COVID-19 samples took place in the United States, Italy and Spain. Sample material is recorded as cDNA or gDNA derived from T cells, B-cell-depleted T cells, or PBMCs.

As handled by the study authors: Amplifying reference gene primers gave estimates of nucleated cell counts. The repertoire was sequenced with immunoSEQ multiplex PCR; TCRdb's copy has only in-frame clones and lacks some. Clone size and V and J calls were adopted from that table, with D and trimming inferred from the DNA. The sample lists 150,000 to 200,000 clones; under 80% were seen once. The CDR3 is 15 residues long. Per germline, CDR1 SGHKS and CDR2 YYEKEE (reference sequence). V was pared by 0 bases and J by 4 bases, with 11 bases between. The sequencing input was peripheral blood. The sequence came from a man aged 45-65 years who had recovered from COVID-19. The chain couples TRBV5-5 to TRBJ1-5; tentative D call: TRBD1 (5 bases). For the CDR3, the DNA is TGTGCCAGCAGCTTGGACTGGGCAGGGAATCAGCCCCAGCATTTT. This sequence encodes CASSLDWAGNQPQHF.